This TCR beta chain comes out of a study of T cells in Graves' hyperthyroidism and ophthalmopathy. RNA transcripts provided the source from which TCR beta CDR3 regions were amplified. The study used the HTBI primer set for a first-round RT-PCR of the TCR CDR3. TCRdb passed the multiplex PCR reads through MiXCR, listing each CDR3 protein once. The sample holds about 600,000 distinct CDR3 sequences, roughly 15% seen once. The V and J ends lost 5 bases and 2 bases, in that order; junction bases with no gene match: 6. This CDR3 spans 14 amino acids. CDR1 is SGHKS, CDR2 YYEKEE, per germline (reference sequence).

The sequence derives from a woman between 35 and 50 years old with Graves' ophthalmopathy. Sequencing used blood. This rearrangement joins TRBV5-5 to TRBJ2-5; 7 bases match TRBD1. Here the CDR3 DNA reads TGTGCCAGCAGTATGGGGACAGTTCAAGAGACCCAGTACTTC. It translates to CASSMGTVQETQYF.